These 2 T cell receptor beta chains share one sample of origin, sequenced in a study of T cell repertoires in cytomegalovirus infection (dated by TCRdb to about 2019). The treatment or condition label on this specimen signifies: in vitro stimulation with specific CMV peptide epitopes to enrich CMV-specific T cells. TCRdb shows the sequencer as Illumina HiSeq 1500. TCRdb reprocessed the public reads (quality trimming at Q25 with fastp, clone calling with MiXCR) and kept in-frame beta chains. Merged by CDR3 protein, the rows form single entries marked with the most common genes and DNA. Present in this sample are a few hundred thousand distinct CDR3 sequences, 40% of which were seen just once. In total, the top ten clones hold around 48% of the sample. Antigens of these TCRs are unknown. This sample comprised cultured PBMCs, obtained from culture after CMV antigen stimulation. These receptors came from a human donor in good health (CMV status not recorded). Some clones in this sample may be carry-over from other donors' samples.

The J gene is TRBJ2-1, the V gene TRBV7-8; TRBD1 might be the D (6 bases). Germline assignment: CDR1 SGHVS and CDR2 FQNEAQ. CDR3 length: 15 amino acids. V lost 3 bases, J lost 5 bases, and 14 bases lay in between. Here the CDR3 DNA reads TGTGCCAGCAGCTTGGGGCGAGGGGGAAACAATGAGCAGTTCTTC. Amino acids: CASSLGRGGNNEQFF.

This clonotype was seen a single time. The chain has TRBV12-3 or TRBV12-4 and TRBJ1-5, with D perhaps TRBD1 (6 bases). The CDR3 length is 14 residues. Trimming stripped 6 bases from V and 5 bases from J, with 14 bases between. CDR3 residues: CASRFTGGDQPQHF. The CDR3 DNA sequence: TGTGCCAGCAGGTTTACGGGGGGCGATCAGCCCCAGCATTTT.